These 17 T cell receptor beta chains share one sample of origin, sequenced in a study of blood T cells in healthy people across ages. The second PCR ran roughly 7 to 12 cycles with a sample-barcoded 5' primer and J-beta primers. TCRdb reanalysed the 5' RACE reads using MiXCR and keeps one entry per CDR3 protein. The sample contains 1.5 million to 2 million distinct CDR3 sequences, roughly 49% of which appear only once. The sample taken for sequencing was blood. These receptors originate from a woman aged 40-49 years in good health.

The chain uses TRBV24-1 and TRBJ2-7; D is ambiguous. The end of the DNA fits TRBJ2-5 better, so the J call may be wrong. Germline V gene sequence: CDR1 KGHDR, CDR2 SFDVKD. The CDR3 has 12 residues. The CDR3 sequence is CATSLAGETQYF. CDR3 coding DNA: TGTGCCACCAGTCTCGCCGGGGAGACCCAGTACTTC.

The rearrangement uses TRBV7-9 and TRBJ2-5, with TRBD1 matching over 8 bases. There are 17 residues in the CDR3. The germline V gene encodes CDR1 SEHNR and CDR2 FQNEAQ (reference sequence). V was pared by 1 base and J by 1 base, with 8 bases of the junction left unmatched. The CDR3 DNA reads as TGTGCCAGCAGCTTAGTTTCCCAGGGGGCCCTCCAAGAGACCCAGTACTTC. This codes for CASSLVSQGALQETQYF.

The CDR3 sequence: CSVGGTGVEQFF. The CDR3 DNA reads as TGCAGCGTTGGTGGGACAGGTGTTGAGCAGTTCTTC. The gene calls are TRBV29-1 and TRBJ2-1; 8 bases fit TRBD1. The V segment lost 4 bases and the J segment 9 bases; nucleotides outside the gene matches: 5. This CDR3 comprises 12 residues. CDR1 SQVTM and CDR2 ANQGSEA come from the germline V gene.

The CDR3 coding sequence is TGTGCCAGCAGCTTCCAAGGGGGGGGGGCGAGGAATGAGCAGTACTTC. This translates into CASSFQGGGARNEQYF. J is TRBJ2-7 and V is TRBV9, with D possibly matching TRBD2 (7 bases). Germline CDR1 reads SGDLS; CDR2 reads YYNGEE. Trimming took off 4 bases at V and 7 bases at J, with 24 bases between the two ends. The CDR3 loop spans 16 amino acids. Full variable domain (missing parts from reference TRBV9 and TRBJ2-7): DSGVTQTPKHLITATGQRVTLRCSPRSGDLSVYWYQQSLDQGLQFLIQYYNGEERAKGNILERFSAQQFPDLHSELNLSSLELGDSALYFCASSFQGGGARNEQYFGPGTRLTVT.

This chain joins TRBV10-1 and TRBJ2-7; TRBD1 or TRBD2 may be the D gene (5 bases each). The germline CDR1 and CDR2 sequences are WNHNN and SYGVQD (reference sequence). CDR3 size: 12 residues. V was cut by 5 bases and J by 3 bases, with 8 bases left in between. The CDR3 protein is CASSRDDYEQYF. Here the CDR3 DNA reads TGCGCCAGCAGTAGGGACGACTACGAGCAGTACTTC.

J is TRBJ2-5 and V is TRBV20-1; the D call may be TRBD1 or TRBD2 (6 bases each). Trimming cost V 4 bases and J 3 bases, with 15 bases left between them. CDR3 length: 14 amino acids. CDR1 and CDR2 (germline): DFQATT, SNEGSKA (reference sequence). The CDR3 is CSAKVGGTEETQYF. CDR3 nucleotides: TGCAGTGCTAAGGTGGGGGGCACTGAAGAGACCCAGTACTTC.

The V call is TRBV7-9, the J call TRBJ2-1, with unresolved D. CDR1 is SEHNR, CDR2 FQNEAQ, per germline (reference sequence). The CDR3 covers 15 residues. With 2 bases removed from V and 10 bases from J, the gap between germline ends came to 18 bases. CDR3: CASSLRQSNVGEQFF. CDR3 DNA sequence: TGTGCCAGCAGCTTAAGGCAATCGAACGTTGGAGAGCAGTTCTTC.

Note on this clonotype: Mismatch with germline at one junction end may stem from a read error. The chain uses TRBV7-6 and TRBJ2-1, with TRBD1 matching 10 bases. Germline V lookup: CDR1 SGHVS, CDR2 FNYEAQ. This CDR3 is 19 amino acids long. For the CDR3, the DNA is TGTGCCAGCAGCTTAGCTGGACAGGGGGAATTGGTCACGTACAATGAGCGGTTCTTC. Amino acid sequence: CASSLAGQGELVTYNERFF. The full variable domain, with the rest looked up from reference TRBV7-6 and TRBJ2-1, is GAGVSQSPRYKVTKRGQDVALRCDPISGHVSLYWYRQALGQGPEFLTYFNYEAQQDKSGLPNDRFSAERPEGSISTLTIQRTEQRDSAMYRCASSLAGQGELVTYNERFFGPGTRLTVL.

This clonotype was picked up a small number of times. The V and J genes are TRBV5-1 and TRBJ2-1; D may be TRBD2 (5 bases). Germline loops: CDR1 SGHRS, CDR2 YFSETQ. Trimming took off 4 bases at V and 8 bases at J, with 10 bases between the two ends. This CDR3 has 12 amino acids. The CDR3 here is CASSHLADEQFF. The CDR3 bases are TGCGCCAGCAGCCACCTAGCAGATGAGCAGTTCTTC.

This clonotype showed up just a few times. This sequence joins TRBV29-1 and TRBJ2-5; 8 bases agree with TRBD2. Germline assignment: CDR1 SQVTM and CDR2 ANQGSEA. CDR3 size: 12 residues. In nucleotides, the CDR3 is TGCAGTCCCGGGGGGGGCCAAGAGACCCAGTACTTC. Its protein is CSPGGGQETQYF. Full variable domain (outside the CDR3, taken from reference TRBV29-1 and TRBJ2-5): SAVISQKPSRDICQRGTSLTIQCQVDSQVTMMFWYRQQPGQSLTLIATANQGSEATYESGFVIDKFPISRPNLTFSTLTVSNMSPEDSSIYLCSPGGGQETQYFGPGTRLLVL.

The chain couples TRBV12-3 or TRBV12-4 to TRBJ1-5, with 9 positions matching TRBD1. J lost 0 bases, V lost 6 bases, and 3 bases had no gene match. The CDR3 has 15 residues. The CDR3 region is CASRTTGGSNQPQHF. As DNA, the CDR3 is TGTGCCAGCAGAACGACAGGGGGTAGCAATCAGCCCCAGCATTTT.

This clonotype was found many times. The junction departs from the called germline gene at one end, perhaps through a read error. V gene TRBV5-1 combines with J gene TRBJ2-3; D is perhaps TRBD2 (6 bases). Germline-derived CDR1 and CDR2 are SGHRS and YFSETQ. The CDR3 sequence is 14 residues long. For the CDR3, the DNA is TGTGCCAGCAGCCCGGGGGTGGGCACAGATACGCAGTATTTT. It translates to CASSPGVGTDTQYF.

This clonotype was detected a few times. The rearrangement links TRBV4-3 to TRBJ1-2; D not resolved. V was shortened by 3 bases and J by 4 bases, with 15 bases between the two germline ends. This CDR3 comprises 15 residues. The V gene's germline CDR1 is LGHNA and CDR2 YSLEER. CDR3 sequence (DNA): TGCGCCAGCAGCCACGGAATCATCCTCAGCTATGGCTACACCTTC. This gives the protein CASSHGIILSYGYTF.

J is TRBJ1-4 and V is TRBV4-1, with D uncertain. Germline CDR1 MGHRA, CDR2 YSYEKL. This CDR3 has 16 amino acids. V was shortened by 0 bases and J by 7 bases, with 15 bases between the two germline ends. The CDR3: CASSQDPGFIGEKLFF. The CDR3 coding sequence is TGCGCCAGCAGCCAAGATCCCGGGTTCATAGGTGAAAAACTGTTTTTT.

V is TRBV4-1 and J is TRBJ1-4, with 9 positions matching TRBD1. The V gene's germline CDR1 is MGHRA and CDR2 YSYEKL. With V trimmed by 0 bases and J by 10 bases, 12 bases remained unmatched. The CDR3 spans 17 residues. In DNA form, the CDR3 reads TGCGCCAGCAGCCAAGAAAACAGGGGGCGCCTTCCGGGAAAACTGTTTTTT. It yields the protein CASSQENRGRLPGKLFF.

This chain connects TRBV4-3 to TRBJ2-1, with a tentative D call TRBD1 (6 bases). V was cut by 3 bases and J by 1 base, with 16 bases left in between. Germline V gene lookup returns CDR1 LGHNA and CDR2 YSLEER. This CDR3 comprises 17 residues. The chain's CDR3 is CASSHPRGATSYNEQFF. In DNA form, the CDR3 reads TGCGCCAGCAGCCATCCCAGGGGAGCGACGTCCTACAATGAGCAGTTCTTC.

A few counts support this clonotype. This chain joins TRBV5-4 and TRBJ2-1; the match to TRBD1 covers 8 bases. The V gene's germline CDR1 is SGHNT and CDR2 YYREEE (reference sequence). This CDR3 spans 16 amino acids. Germline trimming cut 4 bases from V and 4 bases from J; bases unmatched to any gene: 10. CDR3 coding DNA: TGTGCCAGCAGCCCGAGGGGACAGGATGGGTACAATGAGCAGTTCTTC. It translates to CASSPRGQDGYNEQFF.